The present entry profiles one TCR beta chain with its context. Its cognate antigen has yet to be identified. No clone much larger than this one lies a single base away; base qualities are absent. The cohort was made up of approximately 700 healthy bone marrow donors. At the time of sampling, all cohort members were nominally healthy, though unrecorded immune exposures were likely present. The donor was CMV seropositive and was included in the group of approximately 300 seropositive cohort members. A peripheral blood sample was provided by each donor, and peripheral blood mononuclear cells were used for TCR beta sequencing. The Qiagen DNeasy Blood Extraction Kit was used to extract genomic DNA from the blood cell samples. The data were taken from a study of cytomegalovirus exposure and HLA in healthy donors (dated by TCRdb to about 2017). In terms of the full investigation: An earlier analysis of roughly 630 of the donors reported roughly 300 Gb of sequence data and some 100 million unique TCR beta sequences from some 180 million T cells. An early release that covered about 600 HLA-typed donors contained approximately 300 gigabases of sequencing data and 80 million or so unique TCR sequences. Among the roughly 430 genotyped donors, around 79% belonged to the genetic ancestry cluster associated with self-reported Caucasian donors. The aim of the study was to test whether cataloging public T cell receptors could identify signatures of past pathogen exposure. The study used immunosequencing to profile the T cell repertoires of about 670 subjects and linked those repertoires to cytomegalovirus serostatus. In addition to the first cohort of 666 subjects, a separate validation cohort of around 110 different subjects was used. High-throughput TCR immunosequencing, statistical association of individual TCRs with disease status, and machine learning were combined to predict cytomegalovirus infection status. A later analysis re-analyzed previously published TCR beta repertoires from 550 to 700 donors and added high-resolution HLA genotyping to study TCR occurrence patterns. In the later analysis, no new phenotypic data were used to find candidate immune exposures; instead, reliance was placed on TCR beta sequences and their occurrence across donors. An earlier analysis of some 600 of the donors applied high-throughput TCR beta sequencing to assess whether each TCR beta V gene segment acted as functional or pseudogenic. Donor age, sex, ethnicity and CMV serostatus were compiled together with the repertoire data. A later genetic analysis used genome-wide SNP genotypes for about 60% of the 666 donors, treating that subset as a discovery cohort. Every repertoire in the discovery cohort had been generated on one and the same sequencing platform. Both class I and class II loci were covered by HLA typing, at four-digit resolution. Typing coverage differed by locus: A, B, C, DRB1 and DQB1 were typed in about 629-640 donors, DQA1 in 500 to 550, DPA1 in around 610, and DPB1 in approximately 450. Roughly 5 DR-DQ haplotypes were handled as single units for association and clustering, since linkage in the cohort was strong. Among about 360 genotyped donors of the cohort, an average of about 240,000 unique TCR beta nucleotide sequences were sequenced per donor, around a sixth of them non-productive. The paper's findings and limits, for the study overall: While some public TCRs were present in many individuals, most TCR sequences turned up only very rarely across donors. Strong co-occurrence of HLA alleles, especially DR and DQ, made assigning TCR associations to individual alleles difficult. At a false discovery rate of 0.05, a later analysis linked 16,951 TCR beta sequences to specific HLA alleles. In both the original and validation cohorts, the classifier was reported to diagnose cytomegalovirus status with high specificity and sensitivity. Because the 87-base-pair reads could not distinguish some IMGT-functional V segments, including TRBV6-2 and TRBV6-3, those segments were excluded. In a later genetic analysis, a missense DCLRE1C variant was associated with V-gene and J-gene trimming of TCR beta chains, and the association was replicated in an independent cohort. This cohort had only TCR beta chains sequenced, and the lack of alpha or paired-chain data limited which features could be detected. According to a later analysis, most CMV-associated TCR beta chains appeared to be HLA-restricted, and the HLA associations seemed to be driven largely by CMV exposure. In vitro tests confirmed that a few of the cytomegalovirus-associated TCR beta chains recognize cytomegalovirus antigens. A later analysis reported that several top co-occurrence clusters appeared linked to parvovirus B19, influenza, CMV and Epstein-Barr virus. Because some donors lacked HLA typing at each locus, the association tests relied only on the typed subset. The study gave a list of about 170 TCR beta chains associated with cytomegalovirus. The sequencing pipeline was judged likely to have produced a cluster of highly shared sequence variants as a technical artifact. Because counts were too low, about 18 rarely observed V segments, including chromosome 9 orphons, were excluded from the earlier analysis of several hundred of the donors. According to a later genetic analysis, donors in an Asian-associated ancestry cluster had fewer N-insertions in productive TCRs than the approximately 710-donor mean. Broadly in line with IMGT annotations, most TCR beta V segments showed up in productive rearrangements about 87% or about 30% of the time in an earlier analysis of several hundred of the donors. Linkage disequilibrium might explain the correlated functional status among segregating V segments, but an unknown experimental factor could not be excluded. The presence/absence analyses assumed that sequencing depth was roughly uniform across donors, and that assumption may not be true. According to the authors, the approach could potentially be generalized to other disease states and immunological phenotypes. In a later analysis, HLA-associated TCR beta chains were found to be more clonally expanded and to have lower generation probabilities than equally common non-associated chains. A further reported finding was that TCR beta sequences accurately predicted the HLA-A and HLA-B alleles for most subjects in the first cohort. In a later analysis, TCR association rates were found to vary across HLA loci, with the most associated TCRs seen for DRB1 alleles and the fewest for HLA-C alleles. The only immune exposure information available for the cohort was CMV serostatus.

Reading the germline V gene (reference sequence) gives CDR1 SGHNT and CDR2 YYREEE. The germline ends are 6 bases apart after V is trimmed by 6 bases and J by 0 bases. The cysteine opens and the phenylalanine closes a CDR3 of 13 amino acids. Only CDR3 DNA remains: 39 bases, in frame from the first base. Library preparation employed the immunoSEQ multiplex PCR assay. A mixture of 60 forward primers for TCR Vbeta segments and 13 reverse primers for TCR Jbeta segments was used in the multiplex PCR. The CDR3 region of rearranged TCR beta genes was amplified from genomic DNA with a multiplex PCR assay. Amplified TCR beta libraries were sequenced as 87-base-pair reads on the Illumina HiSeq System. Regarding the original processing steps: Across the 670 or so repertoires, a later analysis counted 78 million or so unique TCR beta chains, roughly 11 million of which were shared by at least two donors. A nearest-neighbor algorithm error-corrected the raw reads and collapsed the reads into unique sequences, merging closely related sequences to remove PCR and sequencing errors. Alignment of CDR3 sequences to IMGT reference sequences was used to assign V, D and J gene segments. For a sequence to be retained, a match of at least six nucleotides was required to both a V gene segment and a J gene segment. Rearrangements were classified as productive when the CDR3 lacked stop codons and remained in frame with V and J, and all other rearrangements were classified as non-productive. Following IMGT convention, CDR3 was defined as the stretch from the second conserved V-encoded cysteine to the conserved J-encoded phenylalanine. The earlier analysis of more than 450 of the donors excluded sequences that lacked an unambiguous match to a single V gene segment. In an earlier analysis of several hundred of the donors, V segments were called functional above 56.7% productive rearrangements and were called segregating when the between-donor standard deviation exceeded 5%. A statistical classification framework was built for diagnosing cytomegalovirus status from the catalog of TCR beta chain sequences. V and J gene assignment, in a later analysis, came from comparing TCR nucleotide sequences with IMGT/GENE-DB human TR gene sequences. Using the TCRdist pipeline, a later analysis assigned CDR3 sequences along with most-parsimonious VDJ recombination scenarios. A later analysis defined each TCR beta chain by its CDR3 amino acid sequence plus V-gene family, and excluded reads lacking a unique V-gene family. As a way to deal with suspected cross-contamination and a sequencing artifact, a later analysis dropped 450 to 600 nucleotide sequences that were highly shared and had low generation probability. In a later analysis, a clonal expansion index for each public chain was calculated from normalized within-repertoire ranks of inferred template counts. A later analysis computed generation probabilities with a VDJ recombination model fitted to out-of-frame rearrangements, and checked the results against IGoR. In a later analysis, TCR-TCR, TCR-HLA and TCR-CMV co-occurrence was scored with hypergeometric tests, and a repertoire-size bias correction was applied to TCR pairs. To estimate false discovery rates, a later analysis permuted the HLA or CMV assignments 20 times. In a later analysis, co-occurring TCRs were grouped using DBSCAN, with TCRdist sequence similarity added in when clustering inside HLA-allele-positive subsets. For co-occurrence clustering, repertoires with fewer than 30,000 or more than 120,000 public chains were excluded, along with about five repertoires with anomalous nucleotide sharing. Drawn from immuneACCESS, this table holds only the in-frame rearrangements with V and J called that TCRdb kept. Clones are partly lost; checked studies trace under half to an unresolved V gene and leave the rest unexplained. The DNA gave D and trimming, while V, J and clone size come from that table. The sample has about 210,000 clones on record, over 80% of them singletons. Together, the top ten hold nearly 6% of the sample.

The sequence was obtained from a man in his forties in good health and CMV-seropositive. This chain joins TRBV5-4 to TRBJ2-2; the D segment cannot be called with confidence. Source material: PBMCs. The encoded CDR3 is CASTSANTGELFF. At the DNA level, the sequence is TGTGCCAGCACCTCCGCGAACACCGGGGAGCTGTTTTTT.